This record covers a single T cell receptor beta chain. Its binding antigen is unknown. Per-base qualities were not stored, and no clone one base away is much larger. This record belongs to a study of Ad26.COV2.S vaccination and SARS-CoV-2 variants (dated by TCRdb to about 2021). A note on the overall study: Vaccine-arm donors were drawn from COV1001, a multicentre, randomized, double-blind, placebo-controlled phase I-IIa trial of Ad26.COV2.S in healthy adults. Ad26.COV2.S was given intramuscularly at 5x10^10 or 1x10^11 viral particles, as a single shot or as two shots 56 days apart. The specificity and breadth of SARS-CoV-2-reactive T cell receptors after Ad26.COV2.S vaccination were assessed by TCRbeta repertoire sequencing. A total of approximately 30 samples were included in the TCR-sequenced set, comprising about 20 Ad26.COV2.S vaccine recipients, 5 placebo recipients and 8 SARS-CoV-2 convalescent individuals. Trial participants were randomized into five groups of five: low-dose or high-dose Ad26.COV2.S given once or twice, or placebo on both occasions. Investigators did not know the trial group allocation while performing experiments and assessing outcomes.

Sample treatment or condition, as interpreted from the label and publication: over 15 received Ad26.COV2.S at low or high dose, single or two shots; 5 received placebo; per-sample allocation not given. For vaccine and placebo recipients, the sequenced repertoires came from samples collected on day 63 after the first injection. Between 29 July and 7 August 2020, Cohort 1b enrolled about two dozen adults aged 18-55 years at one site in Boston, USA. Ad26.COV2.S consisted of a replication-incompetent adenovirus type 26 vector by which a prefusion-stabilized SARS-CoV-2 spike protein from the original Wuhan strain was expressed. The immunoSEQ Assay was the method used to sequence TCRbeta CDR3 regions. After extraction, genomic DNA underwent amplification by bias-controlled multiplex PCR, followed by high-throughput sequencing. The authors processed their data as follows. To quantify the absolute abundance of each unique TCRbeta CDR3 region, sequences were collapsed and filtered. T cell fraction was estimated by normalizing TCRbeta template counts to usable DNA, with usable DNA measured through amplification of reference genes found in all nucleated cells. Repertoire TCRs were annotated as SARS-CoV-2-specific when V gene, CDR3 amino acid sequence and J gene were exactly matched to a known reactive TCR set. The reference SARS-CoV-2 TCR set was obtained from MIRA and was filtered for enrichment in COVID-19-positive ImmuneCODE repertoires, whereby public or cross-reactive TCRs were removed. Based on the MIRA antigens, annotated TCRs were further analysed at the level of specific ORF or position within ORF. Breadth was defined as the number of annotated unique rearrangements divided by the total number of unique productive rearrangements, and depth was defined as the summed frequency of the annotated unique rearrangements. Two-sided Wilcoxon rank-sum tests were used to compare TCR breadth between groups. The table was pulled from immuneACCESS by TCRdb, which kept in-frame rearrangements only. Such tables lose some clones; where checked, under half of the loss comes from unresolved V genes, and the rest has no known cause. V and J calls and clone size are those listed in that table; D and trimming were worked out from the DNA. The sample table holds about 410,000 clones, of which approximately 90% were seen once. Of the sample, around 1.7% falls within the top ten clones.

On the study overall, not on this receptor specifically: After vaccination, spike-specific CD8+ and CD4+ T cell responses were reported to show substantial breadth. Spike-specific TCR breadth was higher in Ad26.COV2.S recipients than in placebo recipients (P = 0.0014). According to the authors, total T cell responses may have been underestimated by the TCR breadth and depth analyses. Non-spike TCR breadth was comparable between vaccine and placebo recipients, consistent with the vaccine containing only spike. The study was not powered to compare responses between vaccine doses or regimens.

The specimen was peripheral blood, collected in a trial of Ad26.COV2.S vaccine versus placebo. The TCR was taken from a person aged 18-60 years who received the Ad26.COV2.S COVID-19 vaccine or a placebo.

The nucleotides are TGCGCCAGCAGCTTACGGTCCCCTGGCACAGATACGCAGTATTTT. Protein translation: CASSLRSPGTDTQYF. The sequence joins TRBV5-1 to TRBJ2-3, with no confidently assigned D gene. As encoded in the germline V gene, CDR1 is SGHRS while CDR2 is YFSETQ. Taken from cysteine to phenylalanine, the CDR3 has 15 residues. Here the CDR3 DNA is all that survives: 45 bases in frame from base 1. Trimming removed 2 bases from V and 1 base from J, leaving 11 bases between the germline ends.